These T cell receptor beta chains were read from a single sample in a study of CD4 T cells in relation to SARS-CoV-2 and coronaviruses. Sequencing was performed with immunoSEQ multiplex PCR; in TCRdb, only in-frame clones are kept and a portion is missing. The profile shows 58,000 or so clones, approximately 90% of them singletons. The sequenced sample was naive CD4+ T cells from PBMCs. All receptors derive from an adult with COVID-19. CDR3s include the opening cysteine and the closing phenylalanine or tryptophan. Fields, in order: J gene, V gene, CDR3 length, D gene, clone size, CDR3 DNA, CDR3 protein. A D gene is named only where the DNA matches it firmly. Clone size, where shown, is once, few, many, or a class for clones that have expanded.

TRBJ1-2,TRBV4-1,13,NA,NA,TGCGCCAGCAGCCACCCTTCTAACTATGGCTACACCTTC,CASSHPSNYGYTF
TRBJ2-7,TRBV10-3,15,TRBD1,NA,TGTGCCATCAGTACAGGGGGCACGGGGTCCTACGAGCAGTACTTC,CAISTGGTGSYEQYF
TRBJ2-1,TRBV19,14,NA,NA,TGTGCCAGTAGTACCTTTACCGGGGGTCCTGAGCAGTTCTTC,CASSTFTGGPEQFF
TRBJ2-3,TRBV28,17,TRBD2,NA,TGTGCCAGCAGCAGAGCGGGCCTCGGGAGGTACACAGATACGCAGTATTTT,CASSRAGLGRYTDTQYF
TRBJ2-6,TRBV28,18,NA,once,TGTGCCAGCAGTTCCCGACTAGGAATCGGCCCTGGGGCCAACGTCCTGACTTTC,CASSSRLGIGPGANVLTF
TRBJ2-3,TRBV5-4,14,NA,NA,TGTGCCAGCAGCTTGGTCCAGGGGGGAGATACGCAGTATTTT,CASSLVQGGDTQYF
TRBJ2-3,TRBV29-1,11,NA,NA,TGCAGCGTTCGGGGACCAGATACGCAGTATTTT,CSVRGPDTQYF
TRBJ2-3,TRBV2,11,NA,NA,TGTGCCAGCAGTGTTGATAGGGGCGGGTATTTT,CASSVDRGGYF
TRBJ2-3,TRBV28,12,NA,NA,TGTGCCAGCAGTCTAAACACAGATACGCAGTATTTT,CASSLNTDTQYF
TRBJ2-1,TRBV5-6,18,NA,NA,TGTGCCAGCAGCTGGTGGCGTCGGGGGGCGAGCTCCTACAATGAGCAGTTCTTC,CASSWWRRGASSYNEQFF
TRBJ1-5,TRBV27,14,NA,NA,TGTGCCAGCGGGGAAAGAGTCAGCAATCAGCCCCAGCATTTT,CASGERVSNQPQHF
TRBJ2-3,TRBV10-3,13,NA,NA,TGTGCCATCAGTGCTAGGGGGACAGATACGCAGTATTTT,CAISARGTDTQYF
TRBJ2-1,TRBV6-2/TRBV6-3,15,TRBD1,NA,TGTGCCAGCAGTTACGACGACAGGGGGCTAGGCGAGCAGTTCTTC,CASSYDDRGLGEQFF
TRBJ2-5,TRBV7-3,13,NA,NA,TGTGCCAGCAGCTTAAGGCGGGAAGAGACCCAGTACTTC,CASSLRREETQYF
TRBJ1-4,TRBV28,15,TRBD1,NA,TGTGCCAGCACCGTCCCGGGACAGGGGGGTGAAAAACTGTTTTTT,CASTVPGQGGEKLFF
TRBJ2-7,TRBV28,15,TRBD1,NA,TGTGCCAGTCTCTCCTCGGGACAGACAAGGTACGAGCAGTACTTC,CASLSSGQTRYEQYF
TRBJ2-2,TRBV6-2/TRBV6-3,14,NA,once,TGTGCCAGCAGTTACTCGGGAAACACCGGGGAGCTGTTTTTT,CASSYSGNTGELFF
TRBJ2-7,TRBV10-3,18,NA,NA,TGTGCCATCAGTGACCCCCCAGGGATCCGGGACCCAACCTACGAGCAGTACTTC,CAISDPPGIRDPTYEQYF
TRBJ1-6,TRBV27,16,TRBD1,NA,TGTGCCAGCAGCCTGGACAGGGTTCGATTGGATTCACCCCTCCACTTT,CASSLDRVRLDSPLHF
TRBJ2-1,TRBV10-3,17,TRBD2,NA,TGTGCCATCAGTGATCTCCTCTTTGGGACTAGACTGAGTGAGCAGTTCTTC,CAISDLLFGTRLSEQFF
TRBJ2-5,TRBV5-4,14,TRBD1,NA,TGTGCCAGCTGGGACAGGGGGCTTGGAGAGACCCAGTACTTC,CASWDRGLGETQYF
TRBJ2-3,TRBV5-1,14,NA,NA,TGCGCCAGCAGTCGATCAGCCGAAACAGATACGCAGTATTTT,CASSRSAETDTQYF
TRBJ2-1,TRBV29-1,13,NA,NA,TGCAGCGTTAAAGGTAGAAACCTCGCCGAGCAGTTCTTC,CSVKGRNLAEQFF
TRBJ2-7,TRBV4-2,15,NA,NA,TGTGCCAGCAGCCAAGAAGGTAGGGGGTCCTACGAGCAGTACTTC,CASSQEGRGSYEQYF
TRBJ2-3,TRBV3-1/TRBV3-2,16,TRBD1,NA,TGTGCCAGCAGCCCTGGGACAGGTCTGCGCACAGATACGCAGTATTTT,CASSPGTGLRTDTQYF
TRBJ1-3,TRBV13,15,NA,NA,TGTGCCAGCAGCGTAGAGGATTACTCTGGAAACACCATATATTTT,CASSVEDYSGNTIYF
TRBJ1-4,TRBV2,14,NA,NA,TGTGCCAGCAGTGAAGGGGGGTCTAATGAAAAACTGTTTTTT,CASSEGGSNEKLFF
TRBJ2-1,TRBV10-3,18,TRBD2,NA,TGTGCCATCAGTGACCCCGTTAGGGGACTAAGAAGACACAATGAGCAGTTCTTC,CAISDPVRGLRRHNEQFF
TRBJ1-1,TRBV30,13,NA,NA,TGTGCCTGGACCTATGGGGGGAACACTGAAGCTTTCTTT,CAWTYGGNTEAFF
TRBJ1-5,TRBV7-2,15,TRBD1,NA,TGTGCCAGCAGCTTAGTTCAGGGGGGGTGGCAGCCCCAGCATTTT,CASSLVQGGWQPQHF
TRBJ2-1,TRBV5-1,15,NA,NA,TGCGCCAGCAGCCTAGGGACGGGGACCTACAATGAGCAGTTCTTC,CASSLGTGTYNEQFF
TRBJ2-2,TRBV5-1,17,TRBD1,NA,TGCGCCAGCAGCCTCAATGCACGGGACAGGGGGACCGGGGAGCTGTTTTTT,CASSLNARDRGTGELFF
TRBJ2-3,TRBV18,12,NA,NA,TGTGCCAGCTCACCGAGGGACGAGACGCAGTATTTT,CASSPRDETQYF
TRBJ2-2,TRBV11-2,16,TRBD1,NA,TGTGCCAGCAGCGCTCTCAGGACAGGGGTTTCCGGGGAGCTGTTTTTT,CASSALRTGVSGELFF
TRBJ1-2,TRBV4-1,15,NA,NA,TGCGCCAGCAGCCAAGATAGGGGGAATAACTATGGCTACACCTTC,CASSQDRGNNYGYTF
TRBJ1-5,TRBV29-1,13,NA,NA,TGCAGCGTTGAAATCGGGGGAAATCAGCCCCAGCATTTT,CSVEIGGNQPQHF
TRBJ2-7,TRBV9,15,NA,NA,TGTGCCAGCAGCCCCATGTCCCGGGACGGTTACGAGCAGTACTTC,CASSPMSRDGYEQYF
TRBJ2-1,TRBV19,16,TRBD1,NA,TGTGCCAGTAGTAGACAAAGACAGGGCTCCTACAATGAGCAGTTCTTC,CASSRQRQGSYNEQFF
TRBJ2-2,TRBV3-1/TRBV3-2,17,NA,NA,TGTGCCAGCAGCCAAGATCGGGGCAGGGCGAACACCGGGGAGCTGTTTTTT,CASSQDRGRANTGELFF
TRBJ2-7,TRBV7-2,15,NA,NA,TGTGCCAGCAGCTTACTCGGACAAACGACCTACGAGCAGTACTTC,CASSLLGQTTYEQYF
TRBJ1-5,TRBV27,15,NA,NA,TGTGCCAGCAGTTTATCGATTACAAGCAATCAGCCCCAGCATTTT,CASSLSITSNQPQHF
TRBJ2-5,TRBV11-3,16,TRBD2,NA,TGTGCCAGCAGCCCTGGACTAGCGGGAGGGTCAGAGACCCAGTACTTC,CASSPGLAGGSETQYF
TRBJ1-1,TRBV7-9,15,TRBD1,NA,TGTGCCAGCCGCTATGCAGGGGGCTCGAACACTGAAGCTTTCTTT,CASRYAGGSNTEAFF
TRBJ2-5,TRBV7-2,12,NA,NA,TGTGCCAGCAGCTCGTACCAAGAGACCCAGTACTTC,CASSSYQETQYF
TRBJ2-5,TRBV5-1,13,NA,once,TGCGCCAGCAGCTTGGCGGGGCTGGAGACCCAGTACTTC,CASSLAGLETQYF
TRBJ2-3,TRBV18,16,NA,NA,TGTGCCAGCTCACACCCTCTTGGGGCGGGCACAGATACGCAGTATTTT,CASSHPLGAGTDTQYF
TRBJ2-7,TRBV7-9,13,TRBD2,once,TGTGCCAGCACCTCTAGCGGAGCCTACGAGCAGTACTTC,CASTSSGAYEQYF
TRBJ2-7,TRBV6-5,15,TRBD1,NA,TGTGCCAGCAGCCGGGACAGGACTTCCTCCTACGAGCAGTACTTC,CASSRDRTSSYEQYF
TRBJ1-1,TRBV6-6,12,NA,NA,TGTGCCAGCAGTTACCGAGGAGCTGAAGCTTTCTTT,CASSYRGAEAFF
TRBJ2-5,TRBV6-5,16,TRBD2,NA,TGTGCCAGCAGTTTACCGGGACTAGCGGGACAAGAGACCCAGTACTTC,CASSLPGLAGQETQYF
TRBJ2-7,TRBV28,15,NA,NA,TGTGCCAGCAGTTCCCCAGGAGAGGGGGGGTACGAGCAGTACTTC,CASSSPGEGGYEQYF
TRBJ2-1,TRBV30,13,NA,NA,TGTGCCTGGAGTATTTCACAATACAATGAGCAGTTCTTC,CAWSISQYNEQFF
TRBJ2-3,TRBV7-9,15,TRBD2,NA,TGTGCCAGCAGCCCTCGACTAGCGAGCACAGATACGCAGTATTTT,CASSPRLASTDTQYF
TRBJ1-1,TRBV11-1,15,NA,NA,TGTGCCAGCAGCCCAGGGGATGTCATGCGCACTGAAGCTTTCTTT,CASSPGDVMRTEAFF
TRBJ2-4,TRBV30,16,NA,NA,TGTGCCTGGAGCCTAGGGCTAGCTCTAGCCAAAAACATTCAGTACTTC,CAWSLGLALAKNIQYF
TRBJ2-7,TRBV3-1/TRBV3-2,18,TRBD2,NA,TGTGCCAGCAAACAATCCCTGTCTAGCGGGCCCATGGGCTACGAGCAGTACTTC,CASKQSLSSGPMGYEQYF
TRBJ2-7,TRBV3-1/TRBV3-2,12,NA,NA,TGTGCCAGCAGGCTTCAGAAGTACGAGCAGTACTTC,CASRLQKYEQYF
TRBJ2-3,TRBV5-1,18,TRBD2,NA,TGCGCCAGCAGCTTGGAAGGACTAGCGGGAGGAGGCACAGATACGCAGTATTTT,CASSLEGLAGGGTDTQYF